This T cell receptor (beta chain) was retrieved from a study of blood T cell repertoires in COVID-19. Study summary: Both acute and convalescent COVID-19 samples were obtained from the United States, Italy and Spain. PBMCs, B-cell-depleted T cells, or T cells provided the cDNA or gDNA that made up the material.

The CDR3 runs to 14 residues. J was trimmed by 6 bases and V by 5 bases; bases with no gene match: 8. The germline CDR1 and CDR2 sequences are SEHNR and FQNEAQ (reference sequence). Clones were sequenced by immunoSEQ multiplex PCR, and TCRdb holds only the in-frame ones, with some missing. The data hold 200,000 to 250,000 clones, with around 80% observed a single time. A single count supports this clone. The sample holds other DNA sequences that translate to the same CDR3. The sequence derives from a woman between 35 and 50 years old with acute COVID-19. The sample was PBMCs or T cells enriched from blood (not recorded which). The rearrangement joins TRBV7-9 to TRBJ1-2; 8 bases are a match to TRBD1. CDR3 sequence: CASSEGQGLNGYTF. Here the CDR3 DNA reads TGTGCCAGCAGCGAAGGACAGGGACTGAATGGCTACACCTTC.